Listed here is a single TCR beta chain. What it binds is not known. The data were taken from a study of cytomegalovirus exposure and HLA in healthy donors. Overall study context: From donors who were HLA-typed, an early data release held around 80 million unique TCRs.

Amplification used 60 Vbeta primers and 13 Jbeta primers. Here immunoSEQ multiplex PCR was the method, and the copy in TCRdb shows in-frame clones only, minus some. The sample contains under 200,000 clones, around 78% of which appear only once. The CDR3 consists of 14 residues. The V segment lost 3 bases and the J segment 6 bases; nucleotides outside the gene matches: 2. Germline V gene lookup returns CDR1 SQVTM and CDR2 ANQGSEA. The study, taken as a whole, reports: Later on, an analysis found that several of the most significant clusters appeared to be linked to common viral pathogens, which included parvovirus B19. With DRB1 most and HLA-C fewest, TCR association rates differed between HLA loci in a later analysis.

This TCR came from a woman in her thirties in good health and CMV-seropositive. The material sequenced was PBMCs. The gene calls are TRBV29-1 and TRBJ2-3; TRBD2 aligns across 14 bases. The DNA for the CDR3 is TGCAGCGTTGACAGGACTAGCGGGAGGGATACGCAGTATTTT. Encoded protein: CSVDRTSGRDTQYF.